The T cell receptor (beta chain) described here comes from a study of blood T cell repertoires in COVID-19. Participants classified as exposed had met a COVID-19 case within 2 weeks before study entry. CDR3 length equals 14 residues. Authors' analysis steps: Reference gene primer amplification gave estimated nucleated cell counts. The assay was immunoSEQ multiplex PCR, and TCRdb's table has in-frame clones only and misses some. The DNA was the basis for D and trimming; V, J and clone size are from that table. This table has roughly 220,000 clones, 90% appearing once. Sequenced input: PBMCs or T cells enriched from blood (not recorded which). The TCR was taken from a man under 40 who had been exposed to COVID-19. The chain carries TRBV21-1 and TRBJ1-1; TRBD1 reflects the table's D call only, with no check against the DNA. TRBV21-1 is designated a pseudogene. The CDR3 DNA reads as TGTGCCAGCAGCAAAGAGACAGGGGGGACTGAAGCTTTCTTT. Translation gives CASSKETGGTEAFF.